These T cell receptor beta chains were read from a single sample in a study of regulatory T cells in long-lasting Graves disease. TCRdb re-called the multiplex PCR reads with MiXCR, one entry per CDR3 protein. The sample contains roughly 530,000 distinct CDR3 sequences, around 16% of which appear only once. The sample was also linked to a second study, of T cells in Graves' hyperthyroidism and ophthalmopathy.

This sample comprised peripheral blood mononuclear cells (PBMCs), obtained at new diagnosis, from a patient treated with antithyroid drugs. All receptors derive from a woman aged 35-65 years with Graves disease. Each CDR3 is given without its conserved first and last residue.

>TRBJ1-5|TRBV6-5
ASSYQTPSNQPQH
>TRBJ1-6|TRBV27
ASSFGPGRPLH
>TRBJ2-7|TRBV6-1
ASSERGRGNEQY
>TRBJ1-1|TRBV3-1
ASSQEPLLNTEAF
>TRBJ1-2|TRBV27
ASSLGQVGGYT
>TRBJ1-1|TRBV12-3/TRBV12-4
ASSILGTTEAF
>TRBJ2-7|TRBV6-1
ATGSGNEQY
>TRBJ2-2|TRBV7-2
ASSPSGSNTGELF
>-|TRBV11-2
ASRFSSGVGETQY
>TRBJ2-1|TRBV7-9
ASSAQQGNEQF
>TRBJ1-1|TRBV11-3
ASSFLDTEAF
>TRBJ1-6|TRBV11-2
ASSLERARALH
>TRBJ2-4|TRBV12-3/TRBV12-4
ASSPTPHIQY
>TRBJ2-2|TRBV12-3/TRBV12-4
ASRPRRDTGELF
>TRBJ1-1|TRBV30
AWSTDMNTEAF
>TRBJ2-3|TRBV6-1
ASRGVVPTDTQY
>TRBJ1-1|TRBV10-3
AINKDRVNTEAF
>TRBJ2-7|TRBV9
ASSVGPGLAGLSSYEQY
>TRBJ2-5|TRBV28
ASSLLATDRETQY
>TRBJ2-1|TRBV20-1
SARVPTTTNEQF
>TRBJ1-5|TRBV2
ASSELNHSNQPQH
>TRBJ2-1|TRBV7-9
ASSFLPLEQF
>TRBJ1-5|TRBV20-1
SARDLTLVGQPQH
>TRBJ1-1|TRBV20-1
SAIPSQGYTEAF
>TRBJ2-2|TRBV20-1
SATSSGELF
>TRBJ2-2|TRBV29-1
SVEARGMGTGELF
>TRBJ1-2|TRBV20-1
SARVATSGGYT
>TRBJ2-7|TRBV18
ASSPGTGDPYEQY
>TRBJ2-3|TRBV5-8
ASSLAGSGGADTQY
>TRBJ1-2|TRBV3-1
ASSQSPPPSYGYT
>TRBJ1-2|TRBV11-2
ASSLSGREGGYT
>TRBJ2-5|TRBV2
ASSVGVRGETQY
>TRBJ1-1|TRBV10-3
AISEGGLGTEAF
>TRBJ1-5|TRBV27
AAGGPGAQPQH
>TRBJ1-6|TRBV10-3
AISAGGVGGSYNSPLH
>TRBJ1-1|TRBV19
ATKAGGFLTEAF
>TRBJ2-1|TRBV5-1
ASSYLAGGLNEQF
>TRBJ2-7|TRBV12-3/TRBV12-4
ASSLFPSGSYEQY
>TRBJ2-5|TRBV20-1
SATGTGQETQY
>TRBJ1-5|TRBV6-4
ASRAPNQPQH
>TRBJ2-3|TRBV5-1
ASTIVPSGGADTQY
>TRBJ2-1|TRBV3-1
ASSPTSGEEDEQF